This T cell receptor beta chain was recorded in a study of cytomegalovirus exposure and HLA in healthy donors. General observations from the study: Reportedly, a later analysis found an Asian-associated ancestry cluster had fewer N-insertions than the approximately 600-donor mean. CMV antigen specificity of three CMV-associated chains was confirmed in vitro. Trimming of TCR beta V- and J-genes showed a link, identified in a later analysis, to a missense DCLRE1C variant.

A word on this clone: Its antigen remains unknown.

Per the germline V gene, CDR1 is MNHNS and CDR2 is SASEGT. V lost 1 base and J lost 2, with 15 bases in between. This CDR3 comprises 16 residues. With 60 Vbeta and 13 Jbeta primers, the PCR was carried out. The table came from immunoSEQ multiplex PCR; TCRdb's copy has only in-frame clones and leaves some out. The data contain 50,000 or so clones, around 66% of them seen just once; the ten biggest clones take up roughly 2.9%. The V gene is TRBV6-1, the J gene TRBJ2-7, with D hard to call. The sequencing sample was made of PBMCs. The sequence was collected from a young man in good health and CMV-seronegative. This CDR3 is CASSEDAALPTYEQYF. The CDR3, as DNA: TGTGCCAGCAGTGAAGACGCGGCACTACCTACCTACGAGCAGTACTTC.